This T cell receptor (beta chain) was obtained from a study of CDR3 diversity in severe acne. This clonotype appeared many times. This CDR3 is built from 14 residues. Trimming left V 4 bases short and J 10 bases short, with 19 bases between. TCRdb independently ran MiXCR on the PCR reads; one entry per CDR3 protein. Of fewer than 100,000 distinct CDR3 sequences listed, under 60% are singletons. The sample taken for sequencing was blood. The chain is built from TRBV12-3 or TRBV12-4 and TRBJ1-1; D might be TRBD1 (5 bases). The receptor was derived from a male donor in good health, without acne. The CDR3 is CASSWRGRGTGAFF. The DNA of the CDR3 is TGTGCCAGCAGTTGGCGGGGGAGAGGAACGGGAGCTTTCTTT.